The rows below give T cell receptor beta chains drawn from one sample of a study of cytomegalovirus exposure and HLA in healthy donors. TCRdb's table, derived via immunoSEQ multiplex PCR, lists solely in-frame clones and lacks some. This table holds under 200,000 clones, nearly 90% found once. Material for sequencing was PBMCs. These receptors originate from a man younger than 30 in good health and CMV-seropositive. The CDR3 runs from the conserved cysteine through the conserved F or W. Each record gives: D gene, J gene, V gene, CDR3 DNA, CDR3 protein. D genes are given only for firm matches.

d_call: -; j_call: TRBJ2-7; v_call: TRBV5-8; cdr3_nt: TGTGCCAGCAGCTTTTGGCAGGGACACTACGAGCAGTACTTC; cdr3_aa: CASSFWQGHYEQYF
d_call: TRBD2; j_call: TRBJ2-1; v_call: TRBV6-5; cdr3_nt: TGTGCCAGCAGTACAGGGACTAGTCGTGTGCAGTTCTTC; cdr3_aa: CASSTGTSRVQFF
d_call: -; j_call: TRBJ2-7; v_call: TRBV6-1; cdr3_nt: TGTGCCTCTGGGAGGTACGAGCAGTACTTC; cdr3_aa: CASGRYEQYF
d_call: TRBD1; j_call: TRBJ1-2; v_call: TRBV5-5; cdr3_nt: TGTGCCAGCAGCTCACAGGGGGCTGTGAACTATGGCTACACCTTC; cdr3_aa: CASSSQGAVNYGYTF
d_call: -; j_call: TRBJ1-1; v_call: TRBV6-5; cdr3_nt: TGTGCCAGCAGTTACTGGGGAGGGTTCGACACTGAAGCTTTCTTT; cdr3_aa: CASSYWGGFDTEAFF
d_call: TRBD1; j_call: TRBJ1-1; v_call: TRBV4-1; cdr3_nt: TGCGCCAGCAGCCAAGAAGGCAGGGGGAAGATCCCAGGCCAAGACACTGAAGCTTTCTTT; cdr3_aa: CASSQEGRGKIPGQDTEAFF
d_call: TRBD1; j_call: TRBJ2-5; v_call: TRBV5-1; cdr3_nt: TGCGCCAGCAGCCCTTTACAGGGGGTGGAAGAGACCCAGTACTTC; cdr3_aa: CASSPLQGVEETQYF
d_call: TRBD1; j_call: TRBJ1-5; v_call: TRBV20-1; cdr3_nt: TGCGACAGGGACAGGGTCCATTTT; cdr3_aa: CDRDRVHF
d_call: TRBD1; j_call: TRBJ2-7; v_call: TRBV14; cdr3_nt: TGTGCCAGCAGCCAAGGGCCGGGACAGTTTCTCTACGAGCAGTACTTC; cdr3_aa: CASSQGPGQFLYEQYF
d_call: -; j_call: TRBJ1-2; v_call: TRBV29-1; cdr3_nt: TGCAGCATCACCTCCCGGGGAAACTATGGCTACACCTTC; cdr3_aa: CSITSRGNYGYTF
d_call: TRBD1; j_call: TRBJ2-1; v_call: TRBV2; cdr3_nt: TGTGCCAGCAGTGGACAGGGTAGTTATGAGCAGTTCTTC; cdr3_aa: CASSGQGSYEQFF
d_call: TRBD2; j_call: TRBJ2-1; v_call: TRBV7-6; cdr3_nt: TGTGCCAGCAGCCCGCGGGGCGGGAGCGACAATGAGCAGTTCTTC; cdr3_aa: CASSPRGGSDNEQFF
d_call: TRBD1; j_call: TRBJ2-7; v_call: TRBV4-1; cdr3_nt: TGCGCCAGCAGCCAAGATAAGGGGAGGACAGGGAGGCGAGCCGAGCAGTACTTC; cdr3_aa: CASSQDKGRTGRRAEQYF
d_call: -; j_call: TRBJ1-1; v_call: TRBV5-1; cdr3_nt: TGCGCCAGCAGCTTGGAGGCAGGGCGCACTGAAGCTTTCTTT; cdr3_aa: CASSLEAGRTEAFF
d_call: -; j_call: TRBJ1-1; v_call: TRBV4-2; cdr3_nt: TGTGCCAGCAGCCAGGAGGCCAGGAACACTGAAGCTTTCTTT; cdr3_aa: CASSQEARNTEAFF
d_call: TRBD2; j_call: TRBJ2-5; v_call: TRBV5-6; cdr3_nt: TGTGCCAGCAGCTTTTACGGGTCAGTAGGGAGGGCCGGGGAGACCCAGTACTTC; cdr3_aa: CASSFYGSVGRAGETQYF
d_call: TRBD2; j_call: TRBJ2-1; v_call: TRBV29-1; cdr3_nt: TGCAGCGTTGATGGTAGCGGGAGAATCTACAATGAGCAGTTCTTC; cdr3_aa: CSVDGSGRIYNEQFF